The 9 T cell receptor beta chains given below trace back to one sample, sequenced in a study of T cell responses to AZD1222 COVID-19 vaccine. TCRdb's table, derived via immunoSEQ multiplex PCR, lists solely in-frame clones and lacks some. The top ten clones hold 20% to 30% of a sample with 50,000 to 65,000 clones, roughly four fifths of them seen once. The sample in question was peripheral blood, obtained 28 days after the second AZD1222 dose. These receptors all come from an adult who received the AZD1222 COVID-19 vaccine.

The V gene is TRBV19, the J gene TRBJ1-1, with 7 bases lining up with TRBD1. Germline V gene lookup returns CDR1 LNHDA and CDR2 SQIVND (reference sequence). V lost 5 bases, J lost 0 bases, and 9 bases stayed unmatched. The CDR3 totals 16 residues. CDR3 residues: CASSSGTAPMNTEAFF. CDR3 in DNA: TGTGCCAGTAGTTCGGGGACAGCTCCTATGAACACTGAAGCTTTCTTT.

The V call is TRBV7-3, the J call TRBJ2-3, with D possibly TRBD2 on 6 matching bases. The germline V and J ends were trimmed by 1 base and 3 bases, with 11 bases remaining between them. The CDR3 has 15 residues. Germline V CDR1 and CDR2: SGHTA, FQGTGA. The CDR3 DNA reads TGTGCCAGCAGCTTAAGGCCTAGCGAAACAGATACGCAGTATTTT. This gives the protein CASSLRPSETDTQYF.

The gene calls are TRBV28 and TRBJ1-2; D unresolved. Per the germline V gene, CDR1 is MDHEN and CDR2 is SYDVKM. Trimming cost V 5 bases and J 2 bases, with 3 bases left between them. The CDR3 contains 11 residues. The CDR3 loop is CASSSNYGYTF. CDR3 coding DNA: TGTGCCAGCAGTAGCAACTATGGCTACACCTTC.

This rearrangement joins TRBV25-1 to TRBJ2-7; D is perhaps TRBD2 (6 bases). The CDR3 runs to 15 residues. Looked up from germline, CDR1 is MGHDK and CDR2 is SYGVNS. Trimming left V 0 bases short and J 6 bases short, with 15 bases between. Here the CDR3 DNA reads TGTGCCAGCAGTGAATATTCGTCGGGAGCAGGCGAGCAGTACTTC. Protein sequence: CASSEYSSGAGEQYF.

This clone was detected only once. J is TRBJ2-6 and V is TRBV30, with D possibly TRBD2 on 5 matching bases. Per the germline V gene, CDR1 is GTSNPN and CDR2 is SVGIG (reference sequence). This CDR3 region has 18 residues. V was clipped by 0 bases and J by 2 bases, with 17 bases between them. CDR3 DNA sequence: TGTGCCTGGAGTGTACCGGGAACGGGGTTGACTGGGGCCAACGTCCTGACTTTC. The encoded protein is CAWSVPGTGLTGANVLTF. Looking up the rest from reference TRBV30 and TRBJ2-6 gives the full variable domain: SQTIHQWPATLVQPVGSPLSLECTVEGTSNPNLYWYRQAAGRGLQLLFYSVGIGQISSEVPQNLSASRPQDRQFILSSKKLLLSDSGFYLCAWSVPGTGLTGANVLTFGAGSRLTVL.

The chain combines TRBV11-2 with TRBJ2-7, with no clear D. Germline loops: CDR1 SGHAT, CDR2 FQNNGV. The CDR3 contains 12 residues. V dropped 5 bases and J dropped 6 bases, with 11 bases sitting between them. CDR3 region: CASSHRLSEQYF. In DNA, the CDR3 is TGTGCCAGCAGCCATCGTTTGAGCGAGCAGTACTTC.

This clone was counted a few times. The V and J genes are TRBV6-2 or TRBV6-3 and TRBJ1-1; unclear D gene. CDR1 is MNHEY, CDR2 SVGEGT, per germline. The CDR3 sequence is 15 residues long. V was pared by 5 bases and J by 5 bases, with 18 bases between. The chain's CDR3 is CASSNPAGGSTEAFF. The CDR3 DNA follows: TGTGCCAGCAGTAACCCCGCTGGTGGGAGTACTGAAGCTTTCTTT.

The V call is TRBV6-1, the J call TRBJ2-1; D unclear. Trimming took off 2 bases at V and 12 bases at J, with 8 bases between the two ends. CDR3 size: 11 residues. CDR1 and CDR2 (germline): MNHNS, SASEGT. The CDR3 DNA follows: TGTGCCAGCAGTGAATTCTGGCGGCAGTTCTTC. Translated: CASSEFWRQFF.

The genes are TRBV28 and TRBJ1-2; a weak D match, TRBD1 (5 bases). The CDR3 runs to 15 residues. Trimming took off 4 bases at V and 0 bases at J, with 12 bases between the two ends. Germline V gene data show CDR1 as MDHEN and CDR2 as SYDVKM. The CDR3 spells CASSSGQGPNYGYTF. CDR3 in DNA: TGTGCCAGCAGTTCAGGGCAGGGACCTAACTATGGCTACACCTTC.